What follows are 13 T cell receptor beta chains derived from one specimen sequenced in a study of T cell repertoires in cytomegalovirus infection. TCRdb passed the reads through MiXCR, listing each CDR3 protein once. The repertoire holds over 300,000 distinct CDR3 sequences, with 17% as singletons. The specimen was PBMCs. The receptors were gathered from a human donor in good health (CMV status not recorded). Some clones in this sample may be carry-over from other donors' samples.

This clonotype came up many times. The V gene is TRBV7-8, the J gene TRBJ1-2, with 8 bases lining up with TRBD1. This CDR3 contains 13 residues. CDR1 SGHVS and CDR2 FQNEAQ come from the germline V gene. V shed 4 bases and J 4 bases; nucleotides not matched to a gene: 2. As DNA, the CDR3 is TGTGCCAGCAGCTGGGACAGGCGCTATGGCTACACCTTC. Its protein is CASSWDRRYGYTF.

This clonotype came up a few times. The V call is TRBV5-4, the J call TRBJ1-6; D is unclear. Deletions cut 4 bases from V and 10 bases from J, with 15 bases between. The CDR3 spans 14 residues. The germline CDR1 and CDR2 sequences are SGHNT and YYREEE (reference sequence). CDR3 region: CASSRLQDRSPLHF. Here the CDR3 DNA reads TGTGCCAGCAGCCGCCTGCAGGATCGGTCACCCCTCCACTTT.

At least ten counts were recorded for this clonotype. The chain uses TRBV10-3 and TRBJ2-7; the match to TRBD2 covers 9 bases. The V and J ends lost 3 bases and 1 base, in that order; junction bases with no gene match: 7. The CDR3 spans 16 residues. Germline CDR1 and CDR2: ENHRY and SYGVKD. The DNA for the CDR3 is TGTGCCATCAGTGACTCCAGGAGCGGGGGGTCCTACGAGCAGTACTTC. Its translation is CAISDSRSGGSYEQYF.

This clonotype occurred many times. The rearrangement joins TRBV7-2 to TRBJ2-1, with D perhaps matching TRBD1 or TRBD2 (6 bases each). V was cut by 5 bases and J by 4 bases, with 18 bases left in between. Germline V gene lookup returns CDR1 SGHTA and CDR2 FQGNSA. CDR3 size: 16 residues. Here the CDR3 reads CASSLTRGAGYNEQFF. CDR3 nucleotide sequence: TGTGCCAGCAGCCTCACAAGGGGGGCTGGGTACAATGAGCAGTTCTTC.

This clonotype was picked up many times. V usage is TRBV12-3 or TRBV12-4 and J usage is TRBJ2-7; 9 nucleotides line up with TRBD1. V dropped 2 bases and J dropped 3; count of bases not matched to a gene: 2. This CDR3 has 14 amino acids. The CDR3, as DNA: TGTGCCAGCAGTTTACAGGACAGGGGCTACGAGCAGTACTTC. Its translation is CASSLQDRGYEQYF.

This clonotype occurred once. This sequence joins TRBV29-1 and TRBJ2-5, with D possibly called TRBD1 or TRBD2 (5 bases each). The CDR3 length is 13 residues. CDR1 and CDR2 from the germline V gene are SQVTM and ANQGSEA. Trimming stripped 2 bases from V and 3 bases from J, with 10 bases between. This CDR3 is CSVERGPEETQYF. The CDR3 bases are TGCAGCGTTGAACGGGGACCCGAAGAGACCCAGTACTTC.

The chain combines TRBV20-1 with TRBJ1-5; D possibly corresponds to TRBD1 (5 bases). Germline values: CDR1 DFQATT, CDR2 SNEGSKA (reference sequence). This CDR3 is 14 amino acids long. Trimming shortened V by 1 base and J by 2 bases, and 9 bases separated the two germline ends. CDR3 nucleotide sequence: TGCAGTGCTAGAGGAGGGGACGGCAATCAGCCCCAGCATTTT. This gives the protein CSARGGDGNQPQHF.

V is TRBV7-9 and J is TRBJ1-2; D not resolved. The V end lost 1 base, the J end lost 4 bases, and 10 bases lay between the germline ends. The CDR3 totals 14 residues. CDR1 and CDR2 (germline): SEHNR, FQNEAQ (reference sequence). The CDR3 reads CASSLDRQIYGYTF. In DNA, the CDR3 is TGTGCCAGCAGCTTAGATCGGCAGATCTATGGCTACACCTTC.

The table lists this clonotype with many counts. The chain carries TRBV7-2 and TRBJ2-1; D tentatively fits TRBD1 or TRBD2 (5 bases each). Germline loops: CDR1 SGHTA, CDR2 FQGNSA. The germline V and J ends were trimmed by 8 bases and 0 bases, with 14 bases remaining between them. The CDR3 runs to 15 residues. CDR3 amino acids: CASSTSGSSYNEQFF. CDR3 in DNA: TGTGCCAGCTCTACTTCAGGGAGCTCCTACAATGAGCAGTTCTTC.

The V and J genes are TRBV12-3 or TRBV12-4 and TRBJ2-5; possibly TRBD1 for D (6 bases). The V end was cut by 1 base, the J end by 2 bases, with 14 bases between. The CDR3 has 16 amino acids. CDR3 amino acids: CASSLEVDSVQETQYF. The CDR3 nucleotides read TGTGCCAGCAGTTTAGAGGTGGACAGCGTACAAGAGACCCAGTACTTC.

Only a few counts were recorded for this clonotype. The chain joins TRBV5-1 to TRBJ1-2; possible D gene TRBD1, 5 bases. With 0 bases removed from V and 7 bases from J, the gap between germline ends came to 10 bases. CDR3 length equals 13 residues. CDR1 and CDR2 from the germline V gene are SGHRS and YFSETQ. CDR3 protein: CASSLDGARGYTF. The CDR3 DNA reads as TGCGCCAGCAGCTTGGATGGGGCGCGTGGCTACACCTTC. The full variable domain, in which reference TRBV5-1 and TRBJ1-2 provide the parts outside the CDR3, is KAGVTQTPRYLIKTRGQQVTLSCSPISGHRSVSWYQQTPGQGLQFLFEYFSETQRNKGNFPGRFSGRQFSNSRSEMNVSTLELGDSALYLCASSLDGARGYTFGSGTRLTVV.

Ten or more counts support this clonotype. This rearrangement joins TRBV7-2 to TRBJ2-1; 8 bases fit TRBD2. From germline, CDR1 is SGHTA and CDR2 FQGNSA. V dropped 5 bases and J dropped 2; count of bases not matched to a gene: 11. This CDR3 comprises 17 residues. This CDR3 reads CASSLISGDTAYNEQFF. DNA for the CDR3: TGTGCCAGCAGCCTGATTAGCGGGGACACCGCCTACAATGAGCAGTTCTTC.

This clonotype has a count of ten or more. The genes are TRBV5-5 and TRBJ2-2; 7 bases agree with TRBD2. The CDR3 runs to 14 residues. The germline gives CDR1 SGHKS, CDR2 YYEKEE (reference sequence). V shed 0 bases, J shed 6 bases, and the junction held 2 bases outside the gene matches. Here the CDR3 DNA reads TGTGCCAGCAGCTTGGCGGGGGGAGCCGGGGAGCTGTTTTTT. It yields the protein CASSLAGGAGELFF.